Only a few counts were recorded for the clone carrying this T cell receptor (beta chain). The data derive from a study of blood T cell repertoires in COVID-19. Per the original data handling: How many nucleated cells were present was estimated from reference gene primer amplification. TCRdb's table, derived via immunoSEQ multiplex PCR, lists solely in-frame clones and lacks some. For V, J and clone size, that table is used; D and trimming come from the DNA. Among roughly 120,000 clones listed, 70% to 90% were seen once. The CDR3 spans 15 residues. The junction had 3 bases not matched to a gene; V was cut back by 0 bases and J by 2 bases. The germline V gene encodes CDR1 SGHTA and CDR2 FQGNSA.

The sequenced sample consisted of peripheral blood. The rearrangement links TRBV7-2 to TRBJ2-5; 7 bases align to TRBD2. The TCR was taken from a woman aged 45-60 years with acute or convalescent COVID-19. CDR3 protein: CASSLAGGKQETQYF. The CDR3 nucleotides are TGTGCCAGCAGCTTAGCGGGGGGGAAACAAGAGACCCAGTACTTC.